This T cell receptor (beta chain) was documented in a study of OX40 agonist ivuxolimab in advanced cancers. About the research overall: Two patients with cutaneous melanoma and one with hepatocellular carcinoma, three in total, showed partial responses.

The V and J ends lost 4 bases and 2 bases respectively, with 16 bases between them. CDR1 is SGDLS and CDR2 is YYNGEE in the germline V gene. The CDR3 contains 15 residues. The assay was immunoSEQ multiplex PCR, and TCRdb's table has in-frame clones only and misses some. Of around 20,000 clones in the sample, around 81% were seen once. This specimen consisted of CD4+ or CD8+ T cells sorted from blood, obtained in a trial of the OX40 agonist ivuxolimab. V and J are TRBV9 and TRBJ2-7; a weak D match, TRBD1 (6 bases). The clonotype was recovered from an adult with an advanced solid tumor such as melanoma, head and neck, liver or kidney cancer. The CDR3 nucleotides are TGTGCCAGCAGCCCATTAGGACAGTGGGCCTACGAGCAGTACTTC. Protein sequence: CASSPLGQWAYEQYF.